The T cell receptor beta chain described here comes from a study of blood T cell repertoires in COVID-19. Original processing methods: Estimated nucleated cell counts came from reference gene primer amplification. Some clones are missing from TCRdb's copy, which holds only in-frame ones; the method was immunoSEQ multiplex PCR. Clonal size and the V and J genes are those of that table, whereas D and trimming came from the DNA. The profile shows approximately 300,000 clones, 80% to 85% of them singletons. The sample holds one count of this clone. The ends lost 3 bases at V and 5 bases at J; junction bases unmatched: 7. This CDR3 region has 15 residues. Looked up from germline, CDR1 is LGHNA and CDR2 is YSLEER.

The clonotype originates from a person between 65 and 80 years old with COVID-19, enrolled during active disease. The sequencing sample was made of peripheral blood. V is TRBV4-3 and J is TRBJ1-2, with 9 positions matching TRBD1. This chain's CDR3 is CASSHAQGTGYGYTF. Here the CDR3 DNA reads TGCGCCAGCAGCCACGCCCAGGGGACAGGGTATGGCTACACCTTC.